This TCR beta chain was captured in a study of T-cell reconstitution after alpha-beta-depleted transplantation in children (dated by TCRdb to 2015 to 2016). Broadly, across the study: T-cell immune reconstitution after TCRalphabeta/CD19-depleted allogeneic hematopoietic cell transplantation in children was quantitatively tracked in the study by means of TCR repertoire profiling.

This clonotype was detected many times. What antigen it recognizes has not been identified. No clone much larger than this one lies a single base away; base qualities are absent. Spanning cysteine to phenylalanine, the CDR3 consists of 10 amino acids. Left in the record is the CDR3 DNA by itself, 30 bases read in frame from the first base. The V end gives up 1 base and the J end 11 bases, leaving 0 bases in the junction not matched to a gene. The germline V gene supplies CDR1 SQVTM and CDR2 ANQGSEA. The library was built by means of PCR. Data came from an Illumina HiSeq 2500. To normalize quantification of the TCRbeta repertoire, the TCR libraries were built with molecular barcoding that relied on unique molecular identifiers. TCRdb reprocessing: public reads trimmed at Q25 with fastp, clones called with MiXCR, in-frame beta chains kept. CDR3 protein duplicates are merged, each entry listing the most common genes and DNA. The sample yields over 70,000 distinct CDR3 sequences; about 12% were counted once. The ten biggest clones cover approximately 13% of the sample.

This sequence was found in a human donor who donated a stem cell graft to a child with inherited bone marrow failure. Source: PBMCs from the stem cell graft donor, taken from the stem cell graft. This sequence uses TRBV29-1 and TRBJ1-1, and TRBD1 matches 8 of the central bases. The CDR3 region reads CSVEGTGAFF. The DNA sequence follows: TGCAGCGTTGAAGGGACAGGGGCTTTCTTT.